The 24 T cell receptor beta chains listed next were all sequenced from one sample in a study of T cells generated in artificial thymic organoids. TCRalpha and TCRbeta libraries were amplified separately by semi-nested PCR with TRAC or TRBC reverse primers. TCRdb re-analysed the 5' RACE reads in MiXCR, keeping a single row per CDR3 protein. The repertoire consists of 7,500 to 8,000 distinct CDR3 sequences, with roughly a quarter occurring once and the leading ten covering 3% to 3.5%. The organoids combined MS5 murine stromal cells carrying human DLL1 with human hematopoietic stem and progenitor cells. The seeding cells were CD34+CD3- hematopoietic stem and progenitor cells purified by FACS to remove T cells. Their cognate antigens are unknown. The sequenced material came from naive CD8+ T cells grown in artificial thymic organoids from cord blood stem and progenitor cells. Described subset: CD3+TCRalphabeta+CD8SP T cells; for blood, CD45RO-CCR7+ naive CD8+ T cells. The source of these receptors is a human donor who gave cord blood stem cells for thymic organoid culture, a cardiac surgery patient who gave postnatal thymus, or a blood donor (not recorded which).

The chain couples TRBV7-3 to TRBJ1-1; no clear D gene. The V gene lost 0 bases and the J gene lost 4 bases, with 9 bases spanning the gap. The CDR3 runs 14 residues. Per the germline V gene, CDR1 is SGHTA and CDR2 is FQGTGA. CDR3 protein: CASSLTPSVTEAFF. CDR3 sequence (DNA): TGTGCCAGCAGCTTAACACCCTCGGTCACTGAAGCTTTCTTT.

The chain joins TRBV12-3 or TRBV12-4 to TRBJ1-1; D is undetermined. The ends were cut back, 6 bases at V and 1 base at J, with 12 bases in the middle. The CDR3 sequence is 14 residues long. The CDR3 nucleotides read TGTGCCAGCAGCCAAACTCTAAGGAACACTGAAGCTTTCTTT. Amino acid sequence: CASSQTLRNTEAFF.

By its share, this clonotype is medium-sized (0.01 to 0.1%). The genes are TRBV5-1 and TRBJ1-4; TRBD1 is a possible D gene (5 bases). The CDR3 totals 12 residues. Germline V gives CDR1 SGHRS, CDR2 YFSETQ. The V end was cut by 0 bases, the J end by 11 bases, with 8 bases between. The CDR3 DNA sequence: TGCGCCAGCAGCTTGGCCGAGGGGAAACTGTTTTTT. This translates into CASSLAEGKLFF.

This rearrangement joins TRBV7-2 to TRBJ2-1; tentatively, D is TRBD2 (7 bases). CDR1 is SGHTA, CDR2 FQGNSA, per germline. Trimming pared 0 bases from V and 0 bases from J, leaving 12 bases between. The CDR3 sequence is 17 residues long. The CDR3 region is CASSLAGRGASYNEQFF. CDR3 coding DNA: TGTGCCAGCAGCTTAGCGGGGAGGGGGGCCTCCTACAATGAGCAGTTCTTC.

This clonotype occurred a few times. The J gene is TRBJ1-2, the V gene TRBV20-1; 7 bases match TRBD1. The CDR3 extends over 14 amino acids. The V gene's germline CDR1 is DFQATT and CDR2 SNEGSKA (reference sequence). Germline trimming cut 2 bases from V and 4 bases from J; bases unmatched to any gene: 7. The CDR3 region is CSARSGQLPYGYTF. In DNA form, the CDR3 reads TGCAGTGCTAGATCGGGACAGCTTCCCTATGGCTACACCTTC.

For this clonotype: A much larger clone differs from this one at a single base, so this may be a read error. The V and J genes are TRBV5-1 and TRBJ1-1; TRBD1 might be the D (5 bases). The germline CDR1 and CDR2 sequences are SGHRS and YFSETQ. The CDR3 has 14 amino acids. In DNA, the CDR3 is TGCGCCAACAGCTTGAGGGGAGCGAACACTGAAGCTTTCTTT. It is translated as CANSLRGANTEAFF.

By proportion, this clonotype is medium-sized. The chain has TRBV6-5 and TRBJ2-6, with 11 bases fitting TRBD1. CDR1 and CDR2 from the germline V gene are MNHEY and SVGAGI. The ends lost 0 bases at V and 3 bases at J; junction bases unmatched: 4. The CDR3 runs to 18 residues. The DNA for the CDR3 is TGTGCCAGCAGTTACTCGGGGACAGGGGGTTGTGGGGCCAACGTCCTGACTTTC. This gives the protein CASSYSGTGGCGANVLTF.

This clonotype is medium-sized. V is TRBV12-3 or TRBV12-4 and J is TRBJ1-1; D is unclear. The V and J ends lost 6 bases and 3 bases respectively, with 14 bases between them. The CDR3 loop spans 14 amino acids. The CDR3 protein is CASRRRCLDTEAFF. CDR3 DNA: TGTGCCAGCAGGCGCCGATGTTTGGACACTGAAGCTTTCTTT.

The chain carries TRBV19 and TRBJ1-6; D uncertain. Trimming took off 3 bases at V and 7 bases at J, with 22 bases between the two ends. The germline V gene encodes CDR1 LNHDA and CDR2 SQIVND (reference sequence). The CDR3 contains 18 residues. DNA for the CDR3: TGTGCCAGTAGTATGCCCGGTGGAGGTCTGGGGAAGAATTCACCCCTCCACTTT. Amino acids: CASSMPGGGLGKNSPLHF.

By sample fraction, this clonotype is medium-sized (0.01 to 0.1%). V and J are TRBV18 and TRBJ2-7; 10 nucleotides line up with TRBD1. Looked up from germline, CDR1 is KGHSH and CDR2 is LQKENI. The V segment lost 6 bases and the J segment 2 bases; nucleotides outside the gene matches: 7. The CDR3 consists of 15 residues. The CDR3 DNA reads TGTGCCAGCTCCCTAGGGACAGGGGCTCCCTACGAGCAGTACTTC. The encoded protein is CASSLGTGAPYEQYF.

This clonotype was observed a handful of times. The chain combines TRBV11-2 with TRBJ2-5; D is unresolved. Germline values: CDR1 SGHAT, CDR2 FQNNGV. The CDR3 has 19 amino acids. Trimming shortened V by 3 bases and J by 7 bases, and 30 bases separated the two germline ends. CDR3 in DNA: TGTGCCAGCAGCTTCACCATCTTTTGTCGGCACCCCAAGTCCTCGACCCAGTACTTC. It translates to CASSFTIFCRHPKSSTQYF.

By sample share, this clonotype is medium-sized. The CDR3 protein is CASSRQGGCSTEAFF. CDR3 DNA: TGTGCCAGCAGCCGACAGGGAGGGTGTTCCACTGAAGCTTTCTTT. The V gene is TRBV7-4, the J gene TRBJ1-1; 7 nucleotides align to TRBD1. This CDR3 is built from 15 residues. With 5 bases clipped from V and 4 bases from J, the junction kept 10 bases outside the gene matches. Germline assignment: CDR1 SGHVT and CDR2 SQSDAQ.

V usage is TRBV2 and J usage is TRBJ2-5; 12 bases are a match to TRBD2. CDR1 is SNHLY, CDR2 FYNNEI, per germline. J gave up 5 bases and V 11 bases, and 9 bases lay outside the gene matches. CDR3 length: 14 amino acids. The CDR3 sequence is CAGGLAGLGETQYF. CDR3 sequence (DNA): TGTGCCGGAGGACTAGCGGGGTTGGGGGAGACCCAGTACTTC.

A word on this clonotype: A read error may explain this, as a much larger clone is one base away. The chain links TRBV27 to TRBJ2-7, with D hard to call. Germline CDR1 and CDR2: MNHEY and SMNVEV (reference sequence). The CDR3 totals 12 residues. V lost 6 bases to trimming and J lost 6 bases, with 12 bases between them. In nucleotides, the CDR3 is TGTGCCAGCAGGTTACCCGGCCTCGAGCAGTACTTC. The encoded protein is CASRLPGLEQYF.

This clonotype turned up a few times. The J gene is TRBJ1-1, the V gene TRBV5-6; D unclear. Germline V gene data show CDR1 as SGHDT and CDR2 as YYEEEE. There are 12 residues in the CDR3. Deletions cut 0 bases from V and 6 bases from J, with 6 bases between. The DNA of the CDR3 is TGTGCCAGCAGCTTGGCAGGACCTGAAGCTTTCTTT. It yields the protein CASSLAGPEAFF.

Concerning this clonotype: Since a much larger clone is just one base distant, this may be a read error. In DNA, the CDR3 is TGCGCCAGCAGCCAAGATATAGGGTGGTCGGGGGACGGGGGGCTGTTTTTT. It specifies CASSQDIGWSGDGGLFF. The chain couples TRBV4-3 to TRBJ2-2, with a possible D match to TRBD2 (6 bases). The germline CDR1 and CDR2 sequences are LGHNA and YSLEER. The CDR3 runs to 17 residues.

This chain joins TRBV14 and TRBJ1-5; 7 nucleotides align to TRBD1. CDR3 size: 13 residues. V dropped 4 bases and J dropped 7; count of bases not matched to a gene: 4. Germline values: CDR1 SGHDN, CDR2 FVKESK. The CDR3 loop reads CASSRYRGQPQHF. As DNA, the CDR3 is TGTGCCAGCAGCCGGTACAGGGGACAGCCCCAGCATTTT.

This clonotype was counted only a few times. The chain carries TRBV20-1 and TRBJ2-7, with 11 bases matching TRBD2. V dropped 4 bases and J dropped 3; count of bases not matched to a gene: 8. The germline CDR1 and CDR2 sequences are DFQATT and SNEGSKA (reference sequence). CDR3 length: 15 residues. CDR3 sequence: CSAIQVGLADYEQYF. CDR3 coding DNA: TGCAGTGCTATACAAGTGGGACTAGCGGACTACGAGCAGTACTTC.

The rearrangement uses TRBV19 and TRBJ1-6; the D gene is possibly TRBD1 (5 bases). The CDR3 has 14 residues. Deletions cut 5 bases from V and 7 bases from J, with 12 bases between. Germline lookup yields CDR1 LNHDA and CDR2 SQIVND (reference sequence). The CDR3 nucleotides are TGTGCCAGTAGTCAGGGTCGAAAGAATTCACCCCTCCACTTT. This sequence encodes CASSQGRKNSPLHF.

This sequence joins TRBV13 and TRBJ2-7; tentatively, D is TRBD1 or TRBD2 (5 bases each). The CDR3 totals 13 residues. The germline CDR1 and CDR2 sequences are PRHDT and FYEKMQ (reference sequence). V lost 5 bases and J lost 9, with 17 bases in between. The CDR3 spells CASSTSRDGRQYF. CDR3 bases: TGTGCCAGCAGCACCTCTCGGGACGGGCGGCAGTACTTC. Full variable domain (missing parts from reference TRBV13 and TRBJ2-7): AAGVIQSPRHLIKEKRETATLKCYPIPRHDTVYWYQQGPGQDPQFLISFYEKMQSDKGSIPDRFSAQQFSDYHSELNMSSLELGDSALYFCASSTSRDGRQYFGPGTRLTVT.

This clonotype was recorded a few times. CDR3 sequence (DNA): TGTGCCAGCAGCCCGTGGGGGAACACTGAAGCTTTCTTT. This sequence encodes CASSPWGNTEAFF. V usage is TRBV6-2 or TRBV6-3 and J usage is TRBJ1-1; D remains unclear. The germline CDR1 and CDR2 sequences are MNHEY and SVGEGT. V lost 6 bases, J lost 1 base, and 9 bases lay in between. The CDR3 sequence is 13 residues long.

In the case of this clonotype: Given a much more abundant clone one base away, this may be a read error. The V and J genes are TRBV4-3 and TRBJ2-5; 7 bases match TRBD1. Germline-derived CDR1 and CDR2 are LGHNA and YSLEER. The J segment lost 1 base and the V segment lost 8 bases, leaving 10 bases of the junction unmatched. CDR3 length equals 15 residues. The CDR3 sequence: CASGPDRVLQETQYF. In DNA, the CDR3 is TGCGCCAGCGGCCCCGACAGGGTACTCCAAGAGACCCAGTACTTC.

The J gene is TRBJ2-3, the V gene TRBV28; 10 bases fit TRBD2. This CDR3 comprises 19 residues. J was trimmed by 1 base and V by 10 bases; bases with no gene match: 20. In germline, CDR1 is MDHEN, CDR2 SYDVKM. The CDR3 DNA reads TGTGCCACCCGAGGGCCCCTAGCGGGGGACCTAAGGGGCACAGATACGCAGTATTTT. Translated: CATRGPLAGDLRGTDTQYF.

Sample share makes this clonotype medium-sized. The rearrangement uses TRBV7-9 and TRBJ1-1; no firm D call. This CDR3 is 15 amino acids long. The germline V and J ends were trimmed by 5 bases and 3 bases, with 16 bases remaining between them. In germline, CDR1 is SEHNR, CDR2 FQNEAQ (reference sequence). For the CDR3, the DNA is TGTGCCAGCAGCCGACCCCAACGATACCACACTGAAGCTTTCTTT. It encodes CASSRPQRYHTEAFF.